This TCR beta chain was recorded in a study of T cell responses to AZD1222 COVID-19 vaccine. Across the study: Second-dose intervals near 4 or 12 weeks were combined. Study conclusions and caveats: Compared with day 0, the breadth and depth of the Spike-specific TCR repertoire rose significantly after two doses of AZD1222.

Worth noting for this clone: Its antigen is currently unknown.

Only in-frame clones appear in the TCRdb table, and some are missing; sequencing was by immunoSEQ multiplex PCR. Of about 140,000 clones in the sample, around 88% are singletons; the top ten hold roughly 3.8%. The V end lost 6 bases, the J end lost 0 bases, and 8 bases lay between the germline ends. Germline CDR1 is LGHNT and CDR2 is FRNRAP. This CDR3 region has 13 residues. This chain joins TRBV12-5 and TRBJ1-1; no reliable D call. The TCR sequence derives from an adult in good health. The sequencing used peripheral blood, collected on day 0 of AZD1222 vaccination. The CDR3 is CASGLRLNTEAFF. CDR3 coding DNA: TGTGCTAGTGGCTTGCGGTTGAACACTGAAGCTTTCTTT.